The 23 T cell receptor beta chains reported below all come from one sample, sequenced in a study of T cells expressing NK-cell markers. From the 5' RACE reads, TCRdb lists one entry per CDR3 protein and no DNA. This sample's table reports 300,000 to 450,000 distinct CDR3 sequences. Sample: blood T cells: a sorted CD56 or NKG2C T cell subset, CD4+ or CD8+ T cells, or bulk PBMC T cells (not recorded which). These receptors were collected from a man aged 18-75 years in good health.

This chain links TRBV20-1 with TRBJ2-1; TCRdb indicates TRBD2, and absent DNA this call remains unverified. The germline V gene encodes CDR1 DFQATT and CDR2 SNEGSKA (reference sequence). This CDR3 spans 15 amino acids. This CDR3 reads CSANPSGGYFNEQFF.

V usage is TRBV20-1 and J usage is TRBJ2-4; TCRdb selects TRBD1, and the lack of DNA leaves this call unchecked. The CDR3 covers 14 residues. CDR1 is DFQATT, CDR2 SNEGSKA, per germline (reference sequence). The CDR3: CSASQYGRGNIQYF.

The chain uses TRBV27 and TRBJ2-7; the D call from TCRdb, TRBD2, cannot be confirmed without DNA. Germline CDR1 and CDR2: MNHEY and SMNVEV (reference sequence). There are 13 residues in the CDR3. The CDR3 spells CASGERVGNEQYF.

The rearrangement uses TRBV13 and TRBJ2-5; TCRdb picks TRBD1, but there is no DNA to check that call. This CDR3 has 15 amino acids. CDR1 PRHDT and CDR2 FYEKMQ come from the germline V gene (reference sequence). The CDR3 sequence is CASSPPGHLGETQYF.

This rearrangement joins TRBV12-3 or TRBV12-4 to TRBJ2-5; TCRdb returns TRBD2, unconfirmable since there is no DNA. This CDR3 spans 16 amino acids. This chain's CDR3 is CASSLDAGGPPETQYF.

The CDR3 protein is CSARDRVRNYGYTF. The chain joins TRBV20-1 to TRBJ1-2; TCRdb calls TRBD1, which cannot be checked without DNA. CDR1 and CDR2 from the germline V gene are DFQATT and SNEGSKA (reference sequence). The CDR3 covers 14 residues.

This chain connects TRBV6-1 to TRBJ2-7; TCRdb's D gene call, TRBD2, goes unchecked for lack of DNA. This CDR3 comprises 15 residues. Germline V gives CDR1 MNHNS, CDR2 SASEGT. The CDR3 here is CASSPGVQEGYEQYF.

The chain links TRBV27 to TRBJ1-2. Germline V CDR1 and CDR2: MNHEY, SMNVEV (reference sequence). This CDR3 comprises 15 residues. Here the CDR3 reads CASSSRHLRAYGYTF.

Here the CDR3 reads CASSQDGTTFSYEQYF. The chain combines TRBV3-1 with TRBJ2-7; the D call of TRBD2 rests on TCRdb alone, since no DNA is present to check it. The CDR3 length is 16 residues. The germline CDR1 and CDR2 sequences are LGHDT and YNNKEL (reference sequence).

The V call is TRBV19, the J call TRBJ1-1. CDR3 length equals 16 residues. Germline V gene data show CDR1 as LNHDA and CDR2 as SQIVND (reference sequence). The CDR3 protein is CASKVSGTLRITEAFF.

V gene TRBV20-1 combines with J gene TRBJ2-1; without DNA, the TCRdb call of TRBD1 cannot be checked. The CDR3 extends over 14 amino acids. CDR1 DFQATT and CDR2 SNEGSKA come from the germline V gene (reference sequence). The CDR3 sequence: CSANLGTLADEQFF.

The rearrangement uses TRBV6-2 or TRBV6-3 and TRBJ1-1; lacking DNA, the TRBD1 call made by TCRdb goes unchecked. CDR3 length equals 14 residues. CDR1 and CDR2 from the germline V gene are MNHEY and SVGEGT. CDR3 residues: CASTRTGPNTEAFF.

The chain recombines TRBV28 with TRBJ2-7; no DNA is available, so the TRBD2 call from TCRdb remains unchecked. The CDR3 runs to 13 residues. Looked up from germline, CDR1 is MDHEN and CDR2 is SYDVKM. Here the CDR3 reads CASIRSGAVEQYF.

The chain combines TRBV18 with TRBJ2-3. The V gene's germline CDR1 is KGHSH and CDR2 LQKENI. The CDR3 spans 13 residues. The CDR3 region is CASSRPVEVTQYF.

The CDR3 reads CASSLGVNLWYNEQFF. The chain couples TRBV12-3 or TRBV12-4 to TRBJ2-1. This CDR3 region has 16 residues.

CDR3 region: CASNPQGRAEAFF. V is TRBV5-1 and J is TRBJ1-1. CDR3 length equals 13 residues. Germline lookup yields CDR1 SGHRS and CDR2 YFSETQ.

This chain uses TRBV7-9 with TRBJ1-2; TCRdb gives TRBD1 as the D gene, but with no DNA this cannot be confirmed. The length of the CDR3 is 14 residues. Germline V gene lookup returns CDR1 SEHNR and CDR2 FQNEAQ (reference sequence). The CDR3 loop is CASTLLTGVDGYTF. Using reference TRBV7-9 and TRBJ1-2 for the parts outside the CDR3, the full variable domain is DTGVSQNPRHKITKRGQNVTFRCDPISEHNRLYWYRQTLGQGPEFLTYFQNEAQLEKSRLLSDRFSAERPKGSFSTLEIQRTEQGDSAMYLCASTLLTGVDGYTFGSGTRLTVV.

This chain joins TRBV5-1 and TRBJ2-3; the D call of TRBD1 rests on TCRdb alone, since no DNA is present to check it. CDR3 length equals 15 residues. CDR1 and CDR2 (germline): SGHRS, YFSETQ. The CDR3 loop reads CASSNGQLDTDTQYF.

The V call is TRBV7-8, the J call TRBJ2-1. The CDR3 is 14 residues long. Germline CDR1 reads SGHVS; CDR2 reads FQNEAQ. This chain's CDR3 is CASSLAEVLNEQFF. The variable domain in full, completed from reference TRBV7-8 and TRBJ2-1, reads GAGVSQSPRYKVAKRGQDVALRCDPISGHVSLFWYQQALGQGPEFLTYFQNEAQLDKSGLPSDRFFAERPEGSVSTLKIQRTQQEDSAVYLCASSLAEVLNEQFFGPGTRLTVL.

The chain combines TRBV10-3 with TRBJ2-5; checking the TCRdb D call of TRBD2 is not possible without DNA. CDR1 is ENHRY and CDR2 is SYGVKD in the germline V gene. This CDR3 region has 12 residues. The CDR3 loop reads CAIRGQKETQYF.

This chain joins TRBV19 and TRBJ2-6; TCRdb reports TRBD2, a call that lacks DNA to check it against. The CDR3 extends over 14 amino acids. In germline, CDR1 is LNHDA, CDR2 SQIVND (reference sequence). The CDR3: CASRALSGANVLTF.

The V gene is TRBV10-3, the J gene TRBJ2-7; TCRdb proposes TRBD1, but this gene call is untestable without DNA. Germline V gene lookup returns CDR1 ENHRY and CDR2 SYGVKD. The CDR3 loop spans 14 amino acids. The CDR3: CAISHRDISYEQYF.

The rearrangement uses TRBV6-1 and TRBJ2-3; the TCRdb call, TRBD1, lacks DNA for checking. Looked up from germline, CDR1 is MNHNS and CDR2 is SASEGT. This CDR3 has 15 amino acids. CDR3 sequence: CASSVHRGSTDTQYF.